Listed here are 16 T cell receptor beta chains from one sample, sequenced in a study of cytomegalovirus exposure and HLA in healthy donors. This PCR relied on a set of 60 Vbeta primers and 13 Jbeta primers. The method was immunoSEQ multiplex PCR; TCRdb's version includes in-frame clones alone and lacks a portion of them. This table lists approximately 130,000 clones. The sample comprised PBMCs. These receptors were taken from an older woman in good health and CMV-seronegative.

This chain joins TRBV19 and TRBJ2-7, with 7 bases that match TRBD1. CDR1 is LNHDA, CDR2 SQIVND, per germline (reference sequence). The CDR3 extends over 13 amino acids. With V trimmed by 6 bases and J by 1 base, 3 bases remained unmatched. The CDR3 DNA reads as TGTGCCAGTAGCCCGGGACAGTCCTACGAGCAGTACTTC. It specifies CASSPGQSYEQYF.

This chain uses TRBV4-1 with TRBJ1-3, with D possibly matching TRBD1 (5 bases). The CDR3 spans 16 residues. CDR1 MGHRA and CDR2 YSYEKL come from the germline V gene. Trimming left V 1 base short and J 4 bases short, with 14 bases between. For the CDR3, the DNA is TGCGCCAGCAGCCAAGGCCTGACAGTGTCAGGAAACACCATATATTTT. Protein product: CASSQGLTVSGNTIYF.

The chain links TRBV7-3 to TRBJ2-5, with D possibly TRBD2 on 5 matching bases. The CDR3 is 15 residues long. Trimming shortened V by 2 bases and J by 5 bases, and 15 bases separated the two germline ends. Germline-derived CDR1 and CDR2 are SGHTA and FQGTGA. The CDR3 coding sequence is TGTGCCAGCAGCTTAGGCGTTCGAGGGCGCGAGACCCAGTACTTC. Amino acid sequence: CASSLGVRGRETQYF.

The genes are TRBV4-2 and TRBJ2-1, with D perhaps matching TRBD2 (6 bases). V dropped 0 bases and J dropped 5 bases, with 14 bases sitting between them. Germline V gene data show CDR1 as LGHNA and CDR2 as YNFKEQ. The CDR3 has 16 amino acids. As DNA, the CDR3 is TGTGCCAGCAGCCAAGAAAGTAGGAGGGTCAACAATGAGCAGTTCTTC. Its translation: CASSQESRRVNNEQFF.

V is TRBV4-1 and J is TRBJ2-3; 7 bases match TRBD1. CDR3 length: 16 amino acids. J gave up 4 bases and V 0 bases, and 7 bases lay outside the gene matches. Looked up from germline, CDR1 is MGHRA and CDR2 is YSYEKL. The CDR3 DNA is TGCGCCAGCAGCCAAGATCAGGGGGAAGGGGCAGATACGCAGTATTTT. This sequence encodes CASSQDQGEGADTQYF.

The J gene is TRBJ2-1, the V gene TRBV19; D perhaps matches TRBD2 (5 bases). This CDR3 is built from 13 residues. V was clipped by 5 bases and J by 5 bases, with 10 bases between them. CDR1 LNHDA and CDR2 SQIVND come from the germline V gene (reference sequence). The CDR3 DNA reads as TGTGCCAGTAGTGTGGACTGGGACAATGAGCAGTTCTTC. Its translation: CASSVDWDNEQFF.

This rearrangement joins TRBV5-8 to TRBJ1-5, with 8 bases aligning to TRBD1. The CDR3 covers 14 residues. CDR1 is SGHTS and CDR2 is YDEGEE in the germline V gene. With V trimmed by 9 bases and J by 1 base, 6 bases remained unmatched. CDR3 DNA: TGTGCCACCTCAGGGGGCGCGAGCAATCAGCCCCAGCATTTT. This gives the protein CATSGGASNQPQHF.

The rearrangement joins TRBV2 to TRBJ2-1, with TRBD2 matching over 10 bases. Germline CDR1 SNHLY, CDR2 FYNNEI. Trimming took 6 bases from V and 4 from J; bases not matched to a gene: 6. The CDR3 contains 15 residues. For the CDR3, the DNA is TGTGCCAGCAGAGATAGGACTAGCGGATACAATGAGCAGTTCTTC. This translates into CASRDRTSGYNEQFF.

This sequence joins TRBV6-5 and TRBJ2-7, with a tentative D call TRBD2 (5 bases). Trimming left V 0 bases short and J 6 bases short, with 18 bases between. The CDR3 spans 16 residues. CDR1 is MNHEY and CDR2 is SVGAGI in the germline V gene. The CDR3 DNA reads TGTGCCAGCAGTTACTCGAGGCGGGTCAGATTGTGCGAGCAGTACTTC. As protein: CASSYSRRVRLCEQYF.

The chain recombines TRBV18 with TRBJ2-3, with TRBD1 matching 7 bases. Germline CDR1 and CDR2: KGHSH and LQKENI. The CDR3 covers 14 residues. Unmatched junction bases numbered 3, after V lost 3 bases and J lost 3 bases. The CDR3, as DNA: TGTGCCAGCTCACCGGGACAGATAACAGATACGCAGTATTTT. Its protein product is CASSPGQITDTQYF.

This CDR3 is CASSSLAVQGQYF. The CDR3 region has the DNA TGTGCCAGCAGCTCCCTAGCGGTTCAGGGGCAGTACTTC. This chain links TRBV7-2 with TRBJ2-7; 7 bases map to TRBD2. Germline V gene lookup returns CDR1 SGHTA and CDR2 FQGNSA. J was trimmed by 9 bases and V by 4 bases; bases with no gene match: 9. The CDR3 spans 13 residues.

The genes are TRBV9 and TRBJ1-1, with 9 bases lining up with TRBD1. V was clipped by 1 base and J by 1 base; unmatched bases: 5. The CDR3 is 16 residues long. The germline gives CDR1 SGDLS, CDR2 YYNGEE. In DNA, the CDR3 is TGTGCCAGCAGCGTAAATCCGGGACAGGGGAACACTGAAGCTTTCTTT. Protein sequence: CASSVNPGQGNTEAFF.

This chain connects TRBV5-1 to TRBJ2-3, with a possible D match to TRBD1 (7 bases). The CDR3 length is 15 residues. CDR1 SGHRS and CDR2 YFSETQ come from the germline V gene. The V and J ends lost 4 bases and 1 base respectively, with 13 bases between them. CDR3 nucleotides: TGCGCCAGCAGCCGTGGAGGGGGCGGCACAGATACGCAGTATTTT. Residues: CASSRGGGGTDTQYF.

The chain joins TRBV7-3 to TRBJ2-1; 7 nucleotides match TRBD2. In germline, CDR1 is SGHTA, CDR2 FQGTGA. V lost 2 bases to trimming and J lost 8 bases; unmatched junction nucleotides: 9. The CDR3 is made up of 15 amino acids. DNA of the CDR3: TGTGCCAGCAGCTTACGGGCGGGAGATCTCGATGAGCAGTTCTTC. Translation: CASSLRAGDLDEQFF.

The chain employs TRBV28 and TRBJ1-5; D remains ambiguous. The V end was cut by 2 bases, the J end by 1 base, with 12 bases between. Germline V gene data show CDR1 as MDHEN and CDR2 as SYDVKM. This CDR3 contains 16 residues. CDR3 protein: CASSLPAGHSNQPQHF. In DNA, the CDR3 is TGTGCCAGCAGTTTACCGGCGGGCCACAGCAATCAGCCCCAGCATTTT.

This chain links TRBV12-2 with TRBJ2-7; the D segment call TRBD1 is taken from the table without a DNA check. TRBV12-2 is a listed pseudogene. The CDR3 totals 17 residues. CDR3 in amino acids: CASRLETPGQGLYEQYF. For the CDR3, the DNA is TGTGCAAGTCGCTTAGAGACACCGGGACAGGGTTTGTACGAGCAGTACTTC.